This TCR beta chain was sequenced in a study of CD8+ T cells in alopecia areata. Study outcomes and limitations: Among the 100 top clones, expanded CD8+ clones, like scalp clonality, were significantly decreased by tofacitinib. Researchers report lesional scalp, most notably alopecia totalis/universalis, outstripped normal scalp in clonality.

cDNA serving as the sequencing template came from extracted, reverse transcribed RNA. The protocol was immunoSEQ multiplex PCR, while the TCRdb copy is restricted to in-frame clones and leaves out a portion. The data hold 190,000 or so clones, with around 60% observed a single time. Germline trimming cut 3 bases from V and 4 bases from J; bases unmatched to any gene: 0. This CDR3 has 11 amino acids. Looked up from germline, CDR1 is SQVTM and CDR2 is ANQGSEA. Regarding treatment: oral pan-JAK inhibitor, 5-10 mg twice daily. To note about this clone: The antigen remains unidentified.

The sequenced sample was CD8+ T cells sorted from blood, obtained at week 24, from a patient treated with tofacitinib. The clonotype was recovered from a human donor with alopecia areata. J is TRBJ2-7 and V is TRBV29-1, with TRBD1 identical over 7 bases. The CDR3 region has the DNA TGCAGCGTTGAGGGACAGTACGAGCAGTACTTC. It translates to CSVEGQYEQYF.